This T cell receptor beta chain appears in the sequencing data of a study of cytomegalovirus exposure and HLA in healthy donors. On the study more broadly: Counted in an early data release were 75 million to 85 million unique TCRs from HLA-typed donors. Whole-study findings and limits: Rarity held for most TCR sequences, but there were some public TCRs that occurred in many donors. Researchers reported in a later analysis that a missense DCLRE1C variant was tied to TCR beta V- and J-gene trimming.

The table lists this clone with a few counts. What it binds is unknown. Germline values: CDR1 SQVTM, CDR2 ANQGSEA. The CDR3 is 14 amino acids. V lost 4 bases to trimming and J lost 3 bases; unmatched junction nucleotides: 5. The study ran its PCR with 60 Vbeta and 13 Jbeta primers. Only in-frame clones appear in the TCRdb table, and some are missing; sequencing was by immunoSEQ multiplex PCR. The top ten hold 0.6% to 0.65% of the sample, which has some 200,000 clones, over 65% seen once. The TCR originated in a man between 18 and 35 years old in good health and CMV-seronegative. The chain combines TRBV29-1 with TRBJ1-5; 8 bases are a match to TRBD1. The specimen was PBMCs. The CDR3 loop is CSVADRDPNQPQHF. CDR3 DNA sequence: TGCAGCGTTGCGGACAGGGACCCCAATCAGCCCCAGCATTTT.